What follows are 30 T cell receptor beta chains derived from one specimen sequenced in a study of blood T cell repertoires in COVID-19. TCRdb's copy holds only in-frame clones and misses some; the assay was immunoSEQ multiplex PCR. This table has more than 300,000 clones, 90% appearing once. What was sequenced was peripheral blood. These receptors came from a woman aged 40 to 50 with COVID-19, enrolled during active disease.

The chain combines TRBV15 with TRBJ1-2; possibly TRBD1 for D (5 bases). V was cut by 0 bases and J by 4 bases, with 15 bases left in between. In germline, CDR1 is LNHNV, CDR2 YYDKDF (reference sequence). The CDR3 covers 16 residues. Written as DNA, the CDR3 is TGTGCCACCAGCAGAGATCTGACAGCCAAAGGCTATGGCTACACCTTC. It specifies CATSRDLTAKGYGYTF.

This clone was observed a handful of times. The chain couples TRBV6-6 to TRBJ1-6; 7 bases match TRBD1. V trimming: 5 bases; J trimming: 10 bases; junction bases outside the gene matches: 8. CDR3 length: 14 residues. CDR1 is MNHNY, CDR2 SVGAGI, per germline (reference sequence). Here the CDR3 DNA reads TGTGCCAGCAGTCTCCGACAGGGTGGCTCACCCCTCCACTTT. It codes for CASSLRQGGSPLHF.

V usage is TRBV7-9 and J usage is TRBJ1-1, with D hard to call. The CDR3 is 13 amino acids. Deletions cut 2 bases from V and 5 bases from J, with 9 bases between. CDR1 SEHNR and CDR2 FQNEAQ come from the germline V gene (reference sequence). CDR3 amino acids: CASSLRGGTEAFF. DNA for the CDR3: TGTGCCAGCAGCTTACGCGGAGGGACTGAAGCTTTCTTT.

The CDR3 protein is CASSFHHPPTGYGYTF. The CDR3 region has the DNA TGTGCCAGCAGCTTTCATCACCCACCGACAGGGTATGGCTACACCTTC. The chain links TRBV7-2 to TRBJ1-2, with TRBD1 matching 7 bases. Germline values: CDR1 SGHTA, CDR2 FQGNSA. The CDR3 extends over 16 amino acids. After removal of 3 bases from V and 5 bases from J, the junction contained 12 bases not matched to a gene.

The sample holds one count of this clone. The rearrangement links TRBV11-2 to TRBJ2-3; 8 bases fit TRBD2. Germline CDR1 is SGHAT and CDR2 is FQNNGV. V trimming: 0 bases; J trimming: 1 base; junction bases outside the gene matches: 0. This CDR3 comprises 15 residues. CDR3 sequence (DNA): TGTGCCAGCAGCTTAGAGCGGGGGGGCACAGATACGCAGTATTTT. Protein product: CASSLERGGTDTQYF.

The DNA for the CDR3 is TGTGCCAGCAGCCAGACAATTCAGAACACTGAAGCTTTCTTT. This translates into CASSQTIQNTEAFF. This chain links TRBV7-2 with TRBJ1-1; no definite D call. V shed 5 bases and J shed 1 base, with 11 bases lying between them. From germline, CDR1 is SGHTA and CDR2 FQGNSA. This CDR3 is 14 amino acids long. The full variable domain, in which reference TRBV7-2 and TRBJ1-1 provide the parts outside the CDR3, is GAGVSQSPSNKVTEKGKDVELRCDPISGHTALYWYRQSLGQGLEFLIYFQGNSAPDKSGLPSDRFSAERTGGSVSTLTIQRTQQEDSAVYLCASSQTIQNTEAFFGQGTRLTVV.

CDR3 DNA sequence: TGTGCCTGGAGAGGGACTTCAGAGGGCTACACCTTC. Translating gives CAWRGTSEGYTF. This chain links TRBV30 with TRBJ1-2, with D perhaps TRBD1 (5 bases). The V end lost 3 bases, the J end lost 8 bases, and 13 bases lay between the germline ends. Germline V gives CDR1 GTSNPN, CDR2 SVGIG (reference sequence). This CDR3 is 12 amino acids long.

The gene calls are TRBV27 and TRBJ2-2; TRBD1 agrees at 8 bases. There are 17 residues in the CDR3. With 4 bases clipped from V and 0 bases from J, the junction kept 7 bases outside the gene matches. In germline, CDR1 is MNHEY, CDR2 SMNVEV (reference sequence). The CDR3 DNA reads TGTGCCAGCAGTTCAGGGAGACAGGGGACGAACACCGGGGAGCTGTTTTTT. It encodes CASSSGRQGTNTGELFF.

This clone was seen more than once but under ten times. The junction shows a germline mismatch at one end, possibly a read error. V usage is TRBV7-7 and J usage is TRBJ1-6; 7 bases fit TRBD1. CDR1 and CDR2 from the germline V gene are SSHAT and FNYEAQ (reference sequence). The CDR3 is made up of 14 amino acids. The CDR3 loop reads CASSLTGVGSPLHF. The DNA for the CDR3 is TGTGCTAGCAGCCTCACAGGGGTTGGTTCACCCCTCCACTTT.

V gene TRBV28 combines with J gene TRBJ2-7, with unresolved D. Germline lookup yields CDR1 MDHEN and CDR2 SYDVKM. Between the trimmed V and J ends, which lost 8 bases and 6 bases, there was a span of 14 bases. CDR3 length: 12 amino acids. The CDR3 region has the DNA TGTGCCAGCCTTGACCCTCCAGGCGAGCAGTACTTC. This codes for CASLDPPGEQYF. Based on the CDR3 plus reference TRBV28 and TRBJ2-7, the full variable domain is DVKVTQSSRYLVKRTGEKVFLECVQDMDHENMFWYRQDPGLGLRLIYFSYDVKMKEKGDIPEGYSVSREKKERFSLILESASTNQTSMYLCASLDPPGEQYFGPGTRLTVT.

The CDR3 is CASSYSGQGITYEQYF. The CDR3 DNA sequence: TGTGCCAGCAGTTACTCTGGACAGGGAATTACTTACGAGCAGTACTTC. V gene TRBV6-5 combines with J gene TRBJ2-7, with 8 bases aligning to TRBD1. Per germline, CDR1 MNHEY and CDR2 SVGAGI. The CDR3 runs 16 residues. The trim removed 0 bases at V and 4 bases at J, leaving 8 bases unmatched.

This clone was recorded only once. The V call is TRBV7-2, the J call TRBJ1-1; a possible D gene is TRBD1 (6 bases). V gave up 1 base and J gave up 4 bases, with 10 bases separating them. This CDR3 has 14 amino acids. CDR1 and CDR2 from the germline V gene are SGHTA and FQGNSA. Written as DNA, the CDR3 is TGTGCCAGCAGCTTAGTAGGGGGTACCACTGAAGCTTTCTTT. As protein: CASSLVGGTTEAFF.

V and J are TRBV3-1 (or the pseudogene TRBV3-2) and TRBJ1-2, with TRBD1 as a possible D gene (6 bases). Germline CDR1 LGHDT, CDR2 YNNKEL (reference sequence). V lost 6 bases to trimming and J lost 5 bases, with 10 bases between them. The CDR3 is 12 residues long. The CDR3 here is CASSPGQYGYTF. DNA for the CDR3: TGTGCCAGCAGTCCAGGACAGTATGGCTACACCTTC.

The V gene is TRBV7-9, the J gene TRBJ2-7, with a possible D match to TRBD1 (5 bases). The CDR3 is 12 residues long. Looked up from germline, CDR1 is SEHNR and CDR2 is FQNEAQ (reference sequence). The V gene lost 5 bases and the J gene lost 2 bases, with 7 bases spanning the gap. Here the CDR3 DNA reads TGTGCCAGCAGCCCGACAGCCTACGAGCAGTACTTC. It codes for CASSPTAYEQYF.

V gene TRBV6-4 combines with J gene TRBJ1-4, with 9 bases fitting TRBD1. V dropped 6 bases and J dropped 9; count of bases not matched to a gene: 8. This CDR3 has 14 residues. Germline assignment: CDR1 MRHNA and CDR2 SNTAGT. CDR3 sequence (DNA): TGTGCCAGCAGCCGGGACAGGGTCGACAAAAAACTGTTTTTT. Its translation: CASSRDRVDKKLFF.

The chain employs TRBV19 and TRBJ2-3; 8 nucleotides line up with TRBD2. The germline CDR1 and CDR2 sequences are LNHDA and SQIVND (reference sequence). With V trimmed by 5 bases and J by 2 bases, 6 bases remained unmatched. CDR3 length: 15 amino acids. The CDR3 here is CASSQRGLYTDTQYF. CDR3 nucleotides: TGTGCCAGTAGTCAGCGGGGGCTTTACACAGATACGCAGTATTTT.

The V call is TRBV4-3, the J call TRBJ1-2; D is undetermined. Trimming pared 1 base from V and 0 bases from J, leaving 9 bases between. Germline assignment: CDR1 LGHNA and CDR2 YSLEER. This CDR3 region has 15 residues. In DNA form, the CDR3 reads TGCGCCAGCAGCCAAGTAACCGCGTCTAACTATGGCTACACCTTC. Protein product: CASSQVTASNYGYTF.

The chain recombines TRBV28 with TRBJ1-2; TRBD1 matches 9 bases. From germline, CDR1 is MDHEN and CDR2 SYDVKM. The V gene end was trimmed by 6 bases and the J gene end by 7 bases; junction bases not matched to a gene: 9. The CDR3 sequence is 14 residues long. CDR3 in amino acids: CASSPGDRGIGYTF. As DNA, the CDR3 is TGTGCCAGCAGCCCCGGAGACAGGGGGATTGGCTACACCTTC.

The chain combines TRBV7-8 with TRBJ2-3, with 10 bases fitting TRBD2. From germline, CDR1 is SGHVS and CDR2 FQNEAQ. Trimming at V came to 4 bases and at J to 6 bases, leaving 4 bases not matched to a gene. This CDR3 has 14 residues. CDR3 residues: CASSSSGSFDTQYF. The CDR3 DNA is TGTGCCAGCAGCTCTAGCGGGAGCTTTGATACGCAGTATTTT.

The chain has TRBV24-1 and TRBJ2-1, with 7 bases lining up with TRBD2. V was pared by 12 bases and J by 8 bases, with 27 bases of the junction left unmatched. Per germline, CDR1 KGHDR and CDR2 SFDVKD. CDR3 length: 18 amino acids. CDR3 residues: CARERGGRTSSSGDEQFF. The CDR3 DNA reads as TGTGCCCGCGAGCGGGGCGGCAGGACTAGTAGCAGTGGTGATGAGCAGTTCTTC.

J is TRBJ2-3 and V is TRBV5-4; 11 bases are shared with TRBD2. The CDR3 spans 15 residues. Germline V gives CDR1 SGHNT, CDR2 YYREEE (reference sequence). V dropped 5 bases and J dropped 3; count of bases not matched to a gene: 5. The CDR3 loop is CASSRSGGATDTQYF. Written as DNA, the CDR3 is TGTGCCAGCAGTCGTAGCGGGGGGGCGACAGATACGCAGTATTTT.

The chain recombines TRBV4-1 with TRBJ1-2, with unresolved D. The V end was cut by 0 bases, the J end by 4 bases, with 15 bases between. The CDR3 is made up of 16 amino acids. CDR1 and CDR2 from the germline V gene are MGHRA and YSYEKL. CDR3 protein: CASSQDTADSSYGYTF. CDR3 in DNA: TGCGCCAGCAGCCAAGATACGGCGGATAGCTCCTATGGCTACACCTTC.

The rearrangement links TRBV19 to TRBJ1-3, with D perhaps matching TRBD1 (5 bases). This CDR3 contains 15 residues. V was shortened by 5 bases and J by 0 bases, with 11 bases between the two germline ends. Germline CDR1 reads LNHDA; CDR2 reads SQIVND (reference sequence). For the CDR3, the DNA is TGTGCCAGTAGTGTAACACAGGTCTCTGGAAACACCATATATTTT. Its protein product is CASSVTQVSGNTIYF. Looking up the rest from reference TRBV19 and TRBJ1-3 gives the full variable domain: DGGITQSPKYLFRKEGQNVTLSCEQNLNHDAMYWYRQDPGQGLRLIYYSQIVNDFQKGDIAEGYSVSREKKESFPLTVTSAQKNPTAFYLCASSVTQVSGNTIYFGEGSWLTVV.

The chain recombines TRBV14 with TRBJ2-5, with 9 nucleotides matching TRBD2. Per the germline V gene, CDR1 is SGHDN and CDR2 is FVKESK. The V and J ends lost 1 base and 1 base, in that order; junction bases with no gene match: 10. The CDR3 runs 18 residues. The CDR3 sequence: CASSQVRSAGGGQETQYF. CDR3 sequence (DNA): TGTGCCAGCAGCCAAGTACGGTCAGCGGGAGGTGGCCAAGAGACCCAGTACTTC.

The V gene is TRBV2, the J gene TRBJ1-2; 9 nucleotides agree with TRBD1. J gave up 5 bases and V 6 bases, and 4 bases lay outside the gene matches. The CDR3 has 13 amino acids. CDR1 is SNHLY and CDR2 is FYNNEI in the germline V gene. The DNA of the CDR3 is TGTGCCAGCAGCGAGACAGGGGGGTATGGCTACACCTTC. Translation: CASSETGGYGYTF.

The chain couples TRBV6-5 to TRBJ1-4; no firm D call. Germline loops: CDR1 MNHEY, CDR2 SVGAGI. Trimming removed 4 bases at V and 10 bases at J, with 16 bases between. CDR3 length: 14 residues. The CDR3 nucleotides are TGTGCCAGCAGTTCGGCAGGAGTACGGGGAAAACTGTTTTTT. Its protein is CASSSAGVRGKLFF.

The chain uses TRBV28 and TRBJ2-3; D unresolved. V gave up 5 bases and J gave up 7 bases, with 10 bases separating them. The CDR3 sequence is 12 residues long. Germline lookup yields CDR1 MDHEN and CDR2 SYDVKM. The CDR3 sequence: CASSPTQYTQYF. The CDR3 DNA reads as TGTGCCAGCAGTCCTACTCAATATACGCAGTATTTT.

This chain uses TRBV19 with TRBJ1-3; D gene unclear. Germline-derived CDR1 and CDR2 are LNHDA and SQIVND (reference sequence). The CDR3 spans 15 residues. Deletions cut 2 bases from V and 0 bases from J, with 8 bases between. CDR3 loop: CASSISGNSGNTIYF. DNA for the CDR3: TGTGCCAGTAGTATATCAGGCAACTCTGGAAACACCATATATTTT.

J is TRBJ1-2 and V is TRBV5-6, with TRBD1 matching over 11 bases. Unmatched junction bases numbered 3, after V lost 3 bases and J lost 5 bases. Germline V gene sequence: CDR1 SGHDT, CDR2 YYEEEE. This CDR3 has 14 residues. The CDR3 DNA reads TGTGCCAGCAGCTCGGACAGGGGGCGATATGGCTACACCTTC. This codes for CASSSDRGRYGYTF.

The chain couples TRBV14 to TRBJ1-6; the match to TRBD1 covers 10 bases. CDR1 is SGHDN, CDR2 FVKESK, per germline. CDR3 length: 15 residues. J was trimmed by 9 bases and V by 2 bases; bases with no gene match: 4. This CDR3 is CASSQRTGGFSPLHF. The CDR3 nucleotides are TGTGCCAGCAGCCAAAGGACAGGGGGATTTTCACCCCTCCACTTT.